Only a few counts were recorded for the clone carrying this T cell receptor (beta chain). The antigen is not known. Amplification of TCR alpha and beta CDR3 regions from RNA used iRepertoire nested multiplex PCR. For one-step reverse transcription and amplification, about 90-450 ng of tissue mRNA or PBMC total RNA was used. TCRdb analysed the multiplex PCR reads with MiXCR anew, one entry per CDR3 protein. Of over 130,000 distinct CDR3 sequences in the sample, roughly two fifths were seen once. The data originate from a study of glioma-infiltrating T cells. The trim removed 4 bases at V and 8 bases at J, leaving 9 bases unmatched. This CDR3 is built from 14 residues. The germline CDR1 and CDR2 sequences are SGHVS and FQNEAQ. Study-wide points: Only very few CDR3 sequences appeared in both tissue and blood. Gliomas, especially low-grade, showed above-expected tissue-blood divergence; non-neoplastic patients showed below.

The chain is built from TRBV7-8 and TRBJ1-2; 8 bases agree with TRBD1. The specimen sequenced was glioma tissue, nonneoplastic brain tissue, or PBMCs (not recorded which). This clonotype was sampled from a human donor with low-grade glioma or glioblastoma, undergoing nonglioma brain surgery, or in good health (not recorded which). The CDR3 is CASSSPGTGQGYTF. The CDR3 nucleotides read TGTGCCAGCAGCTCACCCGGGACAGGACAAGGCTACACCTTC.